This T cell receptor beta chain was sequenced for a study of T cells in Graves' hyperthyroidism and ophthalmopathy. TCR beta CDR3 region amplification was performed from RNA transcripts. First-round RT-PCR of the TCR CDR3 relied on the HTBI primer set. TCRdb reprocessed the multiplex PCR reads via MiXCR and lists one record per CDR3 protein. This table has about 400,000 distinct CDR3 sequences, more than 20% appearing once. This CDR3 comprises 13 residues. Trimming left V 1 base short and J 3 bases short, with 5 bases between. Germline V gives CDR1 SGDLS, CDR2 YYNGEE. The chain uses TRBV9 and TRBJ2-1, with D hard to call. The TCR comes from a man aged 50 to 60 with Graves' hyperthyroidism. Specimen: blood. CDR3 DNA sequence: TGTGCCAGCAGCGTAAACAGCTACAATGAGCAGTTCTTC. Translating gives CASSVNSYNEQFF.